This record concerns one T cell receptor beta chain sequence. Its antigen is still unknown. Data came from immunoSEQ multiplex PCR; TCRdb stores just in-frame clones and leaves some out. The repertoire holds some 66,000 clones, with 80% to 90% as singletons. The data are from a study of T cell responses to AZD1222 COVID-19 vaccine. Germline values: CDR1 MNHEY, CDR2 SVGAGI. The ends were cut back, 5 bases at V and 0 bases at J, with 5 bases in the middle. This CDR3 has 13 amino acids. Broader study findings: White British ancestry dominated among donors, who included more females, and clonal diversity was possibly underestimated. Nearly half of spike-specific TCRs reportedly go after variant regions that carry no mutations.

This receptor was taken from an adult who received the AZD1222 COVID-19 vaccine. This sample comprised peripheral blood, obtained 28 days after the second AZD1222 dose. The V call is TRBV6-5, the J call TRBJ1-5; D ambiguous. CDR3 sequence: CASSKNSNQPQHF. The DNA of the CDR3 is TGTGCCAGCAGTAAAAATAGCAATCAGCCCCAGCATTTT.